The rows below give T cell receptor beta chains drawn from one sample of a study of cytomegalovirus exposure and HLA in healthy donors. Here immunoSEQ multiplex PCR was the method, and the copy in TCRdb shows in-frame clones only, minus some. In the table there are about 89,000 clones, less than 80% of which are singletons. Sequenced material: PBMCs. Receptor source: a male donor in good health and CMV-seronegative. CDR3s include the opening cysteine and the closing phenylalanine or tryptophan. The listing skips clone size in some rows; elsewhere it reads once, few, many or a size class.

CDR3	V	size	J
CASSLSQAAEAFF	TRBV5-6	NA	TRBJ1-1
CASSSQGPDTQYF	TRBV7-2	NA	TRBJ2-3
CASSEGTVSSYEQYF	TRBV9	NA	NA
CASTLSDQGHRAFF	TRBV9	NA	TRBJ1-1
CASSTGTGNYNEQFF	TRBV11-2	NA	TRBJ2-1
CASSLTGWTDDEQYF	TRBV11-2	few	TRBJ2-7
CASSYSQAISNQPQHF	TRBV6-6	NA	TRBJ1-5
CASSPSGTSETQYF	TRBV7-9	NA	TRBJ2-5
CASSRSTGPDYGYTF	TRBV23-1	NA	TRBJ1-2
CAWTSGSGGAVDIQYF	TRBV30	NA	TRBJ2-4
CASSWDKTQPQHF	TRBV18	NA	TRBJ1-5
CASSSGQTSGGYGYTF	TRBV28	NA	TRBJ1-2
CASSLVMAGVMMVELFF	TRBV7-2	NA	TRBJ2-2
CASSSPPRNSNEQFF	TRBV11-2	NA	TRBJ2-1
CASSQVSSGMTYEQYF	TRBV4-3	NA	TRBJ2-7
CASRSAGGYEQYF	TRBV27	few	TRBJ2-7
CASSHATIAGQRNGYTF	TRBV4-3	NA	TRBJ1-2
CASSFSQGLGGSPLHF	TRBV7-2	once	TRBJ1-6
CASSISSGGALDTQYF	TRBV7-3	NA	TRBJ2-3
CASISGPSDGAQYF	TRBV7-2	NA	TRBJ2-3
CASSPPGGITEAFF	TRBV19	NA	TRBJ1-1